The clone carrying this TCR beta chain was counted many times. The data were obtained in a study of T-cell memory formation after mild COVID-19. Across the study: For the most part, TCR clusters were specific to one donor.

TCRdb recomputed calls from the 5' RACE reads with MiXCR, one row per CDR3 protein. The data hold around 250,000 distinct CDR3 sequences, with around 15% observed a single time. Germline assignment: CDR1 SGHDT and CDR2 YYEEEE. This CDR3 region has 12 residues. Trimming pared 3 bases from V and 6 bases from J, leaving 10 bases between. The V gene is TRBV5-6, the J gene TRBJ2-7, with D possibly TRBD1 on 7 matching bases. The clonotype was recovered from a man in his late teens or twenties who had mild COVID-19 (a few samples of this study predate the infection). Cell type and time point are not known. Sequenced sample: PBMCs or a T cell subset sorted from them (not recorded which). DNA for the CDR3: TGTGCCAGCAGCTACCAGGGGGGCGAGCAGTACTTC. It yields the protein CASSYQGGEQYF. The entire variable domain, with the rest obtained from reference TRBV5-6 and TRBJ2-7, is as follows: DAGVTQSPTHLIKTRGQQVTLRCSPKSGHDTVSWYQQALGQGPQFIFQYYEEEERQRGNFPDRFSGHQFPNYSSELNVNALLLGDSALYLCASSYQGGEQYFGPGTRLTVT.